The sequence of this TCR beta chain was determined in a study of T cell responses to AZD1222 COVID-19 vaccine. Findings of the study overall: The study reported that nearly half of spike-specific TCRs target unmutated variant regions. Donors were mostly white British, more females; clonal diversity possibly underestimated. Only after the peak T cell response were repertoires sampled.

TCRdb keeps only in-frame clones here, not all; method: immunoSEQ multiplex PCR. The repertoire consists of 100,000 or so clones, with around 83% occurring once and the leading ten covering about 6%. The trim removed 3 bases at V and 6 bases at J, leaving 8 bases unmatched. Per germline, CDR1 SGHVS and CDR2 FQNEAQ. The CDR3 extends over 15 amino acids. To note about this clone: Its matching antigen is unknown.

This specimen was peripheral blood, taken 28 days after the second AZD1222 dose. The clonotype originates from an adult who received the AZD1222 COVID-19 vaccine. J is TRBJ2-1 and V is TRBV7-8, with TRBD2 identical over 7 bases. This CDR3 reads CASSFTASGGNEQFF. The CDR3 nucleotides are TGTGCCAGCAGCTTTACGGCTAGCGGTGGCAATGAGCAGTTCTTC.